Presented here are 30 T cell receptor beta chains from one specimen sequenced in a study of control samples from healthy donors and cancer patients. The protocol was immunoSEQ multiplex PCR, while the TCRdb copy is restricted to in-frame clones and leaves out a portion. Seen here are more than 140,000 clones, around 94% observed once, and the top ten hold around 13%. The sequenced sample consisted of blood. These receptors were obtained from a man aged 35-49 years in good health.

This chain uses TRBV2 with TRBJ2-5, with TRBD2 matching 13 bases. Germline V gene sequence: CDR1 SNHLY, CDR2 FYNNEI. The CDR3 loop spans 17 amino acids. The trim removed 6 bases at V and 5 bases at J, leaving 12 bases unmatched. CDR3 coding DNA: TGTGCCAGCAGAAGACTAGCGGGAGGAGTGGGTATTGAGACCCAGTACTTC. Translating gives CASRRLAGGVGIETQYF.

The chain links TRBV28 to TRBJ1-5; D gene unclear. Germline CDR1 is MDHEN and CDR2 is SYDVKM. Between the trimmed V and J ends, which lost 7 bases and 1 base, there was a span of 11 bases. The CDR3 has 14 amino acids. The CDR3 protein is CASTLDGSNQPQHF. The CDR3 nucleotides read TGTGCCAGCACACTAGACGGAAGCAATCAGCCCCAGCATTTT. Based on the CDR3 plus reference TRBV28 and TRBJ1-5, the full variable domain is DVKVTQSSRYLVKRTGEKVFLECVQDMDHENMFWYRQDPGLGLRLIYFSYDVKMKEKGDIPEGYSVSREKKERFSLILESASTNQTSMYLCASTLDGSNQPQHFGDGTRLSIL.

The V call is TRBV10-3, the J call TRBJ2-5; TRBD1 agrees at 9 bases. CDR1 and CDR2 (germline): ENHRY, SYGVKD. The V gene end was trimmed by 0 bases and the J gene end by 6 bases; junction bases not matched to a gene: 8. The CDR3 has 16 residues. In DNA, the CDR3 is TGTGCCATCAGTGAGTCGAGGGACAGGGATAGGCAGACCCAGTACTTC. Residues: CAISESRDRDRQTQYF.

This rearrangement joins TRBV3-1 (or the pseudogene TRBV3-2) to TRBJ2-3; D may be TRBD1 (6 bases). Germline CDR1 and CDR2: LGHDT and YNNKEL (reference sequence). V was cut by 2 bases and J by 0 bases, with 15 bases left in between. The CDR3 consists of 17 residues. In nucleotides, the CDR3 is TGTGCCAGCAGCCAATCCTTTGGGGGCGCCAGCACAGATACGCAGTATTTT. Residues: CASSQSFGGASTDTQYF.

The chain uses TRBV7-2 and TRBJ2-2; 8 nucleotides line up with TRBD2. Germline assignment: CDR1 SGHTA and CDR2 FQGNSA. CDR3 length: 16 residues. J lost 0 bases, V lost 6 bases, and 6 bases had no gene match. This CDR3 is CASRPGRGANTGELFF. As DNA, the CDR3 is TGTGCCAGCAGGCCAGGGCGGGGGGCGAACACCGGGGAGCTGTTTTTT.

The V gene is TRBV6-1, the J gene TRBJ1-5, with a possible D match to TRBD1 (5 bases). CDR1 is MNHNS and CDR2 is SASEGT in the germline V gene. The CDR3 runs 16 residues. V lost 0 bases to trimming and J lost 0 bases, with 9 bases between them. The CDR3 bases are TGTGCCAGCAGTGAAGCATCAGGGTTTAGCAATCAGCCCCAGCATTTT. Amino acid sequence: CASSEASGFSNQPQHF.

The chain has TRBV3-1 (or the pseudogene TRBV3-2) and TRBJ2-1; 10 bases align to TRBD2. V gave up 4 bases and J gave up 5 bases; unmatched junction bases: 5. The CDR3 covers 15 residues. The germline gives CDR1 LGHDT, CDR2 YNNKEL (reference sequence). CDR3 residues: CASSLSGRGDNEQFF. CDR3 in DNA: TGTGCCAGCAGCCTGAGCGGGAGGGGAGACAATGAGCAGTTCTTC.

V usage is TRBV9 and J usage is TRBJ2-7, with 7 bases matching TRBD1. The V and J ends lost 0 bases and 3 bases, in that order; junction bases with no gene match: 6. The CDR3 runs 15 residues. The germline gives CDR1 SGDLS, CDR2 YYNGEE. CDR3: CASSVDGQVFYEQYF. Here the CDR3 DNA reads TGTGCCAGCAGCGTAGATGGACAGGTGTTCTACGAGCAGTACTTC.

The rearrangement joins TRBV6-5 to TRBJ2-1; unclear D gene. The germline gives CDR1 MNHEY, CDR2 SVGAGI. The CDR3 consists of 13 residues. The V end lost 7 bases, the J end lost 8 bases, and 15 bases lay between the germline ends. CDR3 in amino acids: CASKPTPDHEQFF. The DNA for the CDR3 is TGTGCCAGCAAGCCCACCCCTGATCATGAGCAGTTCTTC.

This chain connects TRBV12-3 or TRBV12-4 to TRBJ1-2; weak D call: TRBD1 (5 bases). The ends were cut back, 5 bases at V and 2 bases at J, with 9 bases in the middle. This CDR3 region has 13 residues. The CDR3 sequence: CASSGRANYGYTF. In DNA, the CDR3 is TGTGCCAGCAGTGGCAGGGCGAACTATGGCTACACCTTC.

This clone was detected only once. The CDR3 region has the DNA TGTGCCAGCAGCCATATAGACAGGGGCACTGAAGCTTTCTTT. It encodes CASSHIDRGTEAFF. V and J are TRBV7-2 and TRBJ1-1, with 8 bases fitting TRBD1. The CDR3 runs to 14 residues. CDR1 and CDR2 (germline): SGHTA, FQGNSA. V was pared by 5 bases and J by 4 bases, with 6 bases of the junction left unmatched.

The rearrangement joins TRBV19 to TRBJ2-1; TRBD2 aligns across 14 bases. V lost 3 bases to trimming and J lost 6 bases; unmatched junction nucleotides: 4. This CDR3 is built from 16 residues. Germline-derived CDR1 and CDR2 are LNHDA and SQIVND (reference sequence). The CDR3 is CASSISGLAGANEQFF. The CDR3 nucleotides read TGTGCCAGTAGTATTTCGGGACTAGCGGGAGCCAATGAGCAGTTCTTC. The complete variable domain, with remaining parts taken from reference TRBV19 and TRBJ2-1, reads DGGITQSPKYLFRKEGQNVTLSCEQNLNHDAMYWYRQDPGQGLRLIYYSQIVNDFQKGDIAEGYSVSREKKESFPLTVTSAQKNPTAFYLCASSISGLAGANEQFFGPGTRLTVL.

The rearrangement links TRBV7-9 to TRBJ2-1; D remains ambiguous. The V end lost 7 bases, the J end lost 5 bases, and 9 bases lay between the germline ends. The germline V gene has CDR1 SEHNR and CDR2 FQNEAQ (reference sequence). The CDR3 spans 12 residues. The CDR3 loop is CASTDFDNEQFF. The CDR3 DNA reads TGTGCCAGCACCGACTTCGACAATGAGCAGTTCTTC.

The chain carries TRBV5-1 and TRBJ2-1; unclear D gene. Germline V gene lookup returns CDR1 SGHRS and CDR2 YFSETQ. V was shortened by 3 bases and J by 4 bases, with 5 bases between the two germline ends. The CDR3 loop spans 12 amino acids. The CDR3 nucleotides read TGCGCCAGCAGCTCGGAATACAATGAGCAGTTCTTC. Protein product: CASSSEYNEQFF. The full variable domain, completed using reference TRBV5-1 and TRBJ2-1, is KAGVTQTPRYLIKTRGQQVTLSCSPISGHRSVSWYQQTPGQGLQFLFEYFSETQRNKGNFPGRFSGRQFSNSRSEMNVSTLELGDSALYLCASSSEYNEQFFGPGTRLTVL.

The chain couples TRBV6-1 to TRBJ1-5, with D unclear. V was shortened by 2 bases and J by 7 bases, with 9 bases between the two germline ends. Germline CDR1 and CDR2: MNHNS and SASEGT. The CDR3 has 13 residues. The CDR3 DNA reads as TGTGCCAGCAGTGAAAGGCGAGAGCAGCCCCAGCATTTT. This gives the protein CASSERREQPQHF.

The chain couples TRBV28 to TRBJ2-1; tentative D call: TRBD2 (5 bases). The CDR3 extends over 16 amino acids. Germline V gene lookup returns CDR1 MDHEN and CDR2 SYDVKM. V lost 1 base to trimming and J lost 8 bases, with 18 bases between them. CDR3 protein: CASSLSRAEAPHEQFF. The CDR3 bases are TGTGCCAGCAGTTTATCCCGAGCGGAGGCCCCCCATGAGCAGTTCTTC.

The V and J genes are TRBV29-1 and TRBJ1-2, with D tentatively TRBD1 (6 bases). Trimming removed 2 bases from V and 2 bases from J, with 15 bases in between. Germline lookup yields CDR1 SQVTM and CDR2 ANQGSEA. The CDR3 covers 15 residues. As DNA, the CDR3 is TGCAGCGTTGAACCTCAGGGAGGGGGGAACTATGGCTACACCTTC. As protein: CSVEPQGGGNYGYTF.

The CDR3 spells CASCGDRFSGNTIYF. DNA for the CDR3: TGTGCCAGCTGCGGAGATCGTTTCTCTGGAAACACCATATATTTT. The chain joins TRBV6-5 to TRBJ1-3; D remains unclear. Germline V gives CDR1 MNHEY, CDR2 SVGAGI. The ends were cut back, 8 bases at V and 0 bases at J, with 14 bases in the middle. This CDR3 is 15 amino acids long.

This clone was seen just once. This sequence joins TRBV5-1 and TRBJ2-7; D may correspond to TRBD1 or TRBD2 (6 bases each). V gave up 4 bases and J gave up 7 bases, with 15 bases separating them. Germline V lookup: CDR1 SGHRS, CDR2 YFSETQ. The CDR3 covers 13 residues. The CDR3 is CASSPALGGEQYF. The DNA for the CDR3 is TGCGCCAGCAGCCCGGCCCTAGGGGGGGAGCAGTACTTC.

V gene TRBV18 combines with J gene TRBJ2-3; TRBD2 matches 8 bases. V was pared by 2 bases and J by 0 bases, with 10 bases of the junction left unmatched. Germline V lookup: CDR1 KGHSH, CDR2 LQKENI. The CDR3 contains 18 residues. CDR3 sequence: CASSPKPLAETSTDTQYF. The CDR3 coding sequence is TGTGCCAGCTCACCAAAGCCACTAGCGGAAACTAGCACAGATACGCAGTATTTT.

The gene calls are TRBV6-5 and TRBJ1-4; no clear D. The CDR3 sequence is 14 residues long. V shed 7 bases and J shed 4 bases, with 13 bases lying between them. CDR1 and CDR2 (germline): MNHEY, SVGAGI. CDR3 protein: CASTPGNFNEKLFF. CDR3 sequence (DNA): TGTGCCAGCACCCCGGGAAACTTTAATGAAAAACTGTTTTTT.

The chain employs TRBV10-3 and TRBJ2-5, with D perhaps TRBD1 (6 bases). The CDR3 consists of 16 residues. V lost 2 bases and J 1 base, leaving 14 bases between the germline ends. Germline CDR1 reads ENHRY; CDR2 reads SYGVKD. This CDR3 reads CAISEPQTGTQETQYF. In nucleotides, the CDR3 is TGTGCCATCAGTGAGCCGCAAACAGGGACCCAAGAGACCCAGTACTTC.

Here the CDR3 reads CASRPDRVSTDTQYF. As DNA, the CDR3 is TGTGCCAGCAGACCCGACAGAGTCAGCACAGATACGCAGTATTTT. This chain connects TRBV7-9 to TRBJ2-3, with a possible D match to TRBD1 (5 bases). Germline V gives CDR1 SEHNR, CDR2 FQNEAQ (reference sequence). V was shortened by 6 bases and J by 0 bases, with 13 bases between the two germline ends. The CDR3 runs to 15 residues. Using reference TRBV7-9 and TRBJ2-3 for the parts outside the CDR3, the full variable domain is DTGVSQNPRHKITKRGQNVTFRCDPISEHNRLYWYRQTLGQGPEFLTYFQNEAQLEKSRLLSDRFSAERPKGSFSTLEIQRTEQGDSAMYLCASRPDRVSTDTQYFGPGTRLTVL.

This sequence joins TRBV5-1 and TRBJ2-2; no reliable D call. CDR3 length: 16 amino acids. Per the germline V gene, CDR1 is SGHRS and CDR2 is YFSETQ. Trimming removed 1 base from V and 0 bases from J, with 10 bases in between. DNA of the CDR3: TGCGCCAGCAGCTTGCAAGGACGGACGAACACCGGGGAGCTGTTTTTT. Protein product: CASSLQGRTNTGELFF.

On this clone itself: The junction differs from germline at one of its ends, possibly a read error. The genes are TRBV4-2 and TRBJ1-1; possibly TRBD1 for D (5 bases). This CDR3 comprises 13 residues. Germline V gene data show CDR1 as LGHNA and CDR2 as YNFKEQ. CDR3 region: CASGQRFRARAFF. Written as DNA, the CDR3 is TGTGCCAGCGGCCAGCGGTTCAGGGCCCGAGCTTTCTTT.

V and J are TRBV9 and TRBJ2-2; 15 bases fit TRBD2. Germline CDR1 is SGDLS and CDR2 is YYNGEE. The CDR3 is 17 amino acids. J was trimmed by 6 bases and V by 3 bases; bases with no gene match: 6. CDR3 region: CASSAGLAGGSPGELFF. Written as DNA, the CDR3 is TGTGCCAGCAGCGCGGGACTAGCGGGAGGAAGCCCCGGGGAGCTGTTTTTT.

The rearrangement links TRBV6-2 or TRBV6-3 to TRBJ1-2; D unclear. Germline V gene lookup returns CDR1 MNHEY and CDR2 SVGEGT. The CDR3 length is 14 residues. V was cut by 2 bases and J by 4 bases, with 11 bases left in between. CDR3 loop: CASSYQASGYGYTF. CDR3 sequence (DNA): TGTGCCAGCAGTTACCAGGCGTCGGGCTATGGCTACACCTTC.

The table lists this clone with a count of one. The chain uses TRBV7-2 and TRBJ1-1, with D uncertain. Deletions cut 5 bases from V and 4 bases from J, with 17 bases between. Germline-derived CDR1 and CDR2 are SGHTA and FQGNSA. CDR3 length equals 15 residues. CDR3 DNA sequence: TGTGCCAGCAGCCCCCAGGTTGCGGGGATCACTGAAGCTTTCTTT. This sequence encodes CASSPQVAGITEAFF.

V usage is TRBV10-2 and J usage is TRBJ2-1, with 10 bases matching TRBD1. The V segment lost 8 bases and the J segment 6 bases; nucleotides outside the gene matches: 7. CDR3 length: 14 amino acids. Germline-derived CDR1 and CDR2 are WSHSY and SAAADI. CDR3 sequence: CASSGTGERNEQFF. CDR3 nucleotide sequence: TGCGCCAGCTCCGGGACAGGGGAGCGCAATGAGCAGTTCTTC.

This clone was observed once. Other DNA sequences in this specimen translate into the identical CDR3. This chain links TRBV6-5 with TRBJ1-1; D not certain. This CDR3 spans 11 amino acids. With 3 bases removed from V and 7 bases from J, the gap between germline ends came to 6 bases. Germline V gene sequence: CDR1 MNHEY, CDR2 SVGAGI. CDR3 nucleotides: TGTGCCAGCAGTTATTCGGGTGAAGCTTTCTTT. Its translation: CASSYSGEAFF.